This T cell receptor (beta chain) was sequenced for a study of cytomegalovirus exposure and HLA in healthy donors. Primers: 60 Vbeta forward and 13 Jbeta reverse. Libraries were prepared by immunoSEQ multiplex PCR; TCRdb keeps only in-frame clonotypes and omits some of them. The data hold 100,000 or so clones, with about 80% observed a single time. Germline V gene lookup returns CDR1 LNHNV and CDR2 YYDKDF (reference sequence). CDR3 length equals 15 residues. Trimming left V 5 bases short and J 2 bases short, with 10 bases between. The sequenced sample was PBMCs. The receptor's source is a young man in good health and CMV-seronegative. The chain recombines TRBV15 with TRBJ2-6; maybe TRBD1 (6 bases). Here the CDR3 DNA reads TGTGCCACCAGCGTCAGGGGTACTGGGGCCAACGTCCTGACTTTC. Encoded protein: CATSVRGTGANVLTF.